This entry lists 22 T cell receptor beta chains sequenced from one sample in a study of shared clonotypes between healthy human individuals (dated by TCRdb to between 2020 and 2021). The library was built by means of the immunoSEQ multiplex PCR assay. TCRdb's version of the immuneACCESS table is confined to in-frame rearrangements and falls short of the full clone set. An unresolved V gene accounts for under half of the shortfall where checked; the remainder is of unknown origin. The sample table shows about 730,000 clones, and roughly 72% are seen once. The ten largest account for less than 2% of the sample. Sequenced sample: memory CD4+ T cells sorted from blood. The sample's cell subset or site, from its label and the paper: CD45RA-negative fraction. The receptor source for this set is a woman between 25 and 40 years old in good health.

CDR3 nucleotide sequence: TGTGCCAGCAGCCAACAGGACACTTCTACCTCTAGCACAGATACGCAGTATTTT. Its protein product is CASSQQDTSTSSTDTQYF. The chain combines TRBV4-2 with TRBJ2-3; D is possibly TRBD1 (5 bases). From germline, CDR1 is LGHNA and CDR2 YNFKEQ. V was trimmed by 2 bases and J by 0 bases, leaving 18 bases between them. CDR3 size: 18 residues.

The chain joins TRBV30 to TRBJ2-4; possible D gene TRBD1, 5 bases. V was cut by 0 bases and J by 7 bases, with 13 bases left in between. The CDR3 sequence is 14 residues long. The V gene's germline CDR1 is GTSNPN and CDR2 SVGIG (reference sequence). The CDR3 protein is CAWSVTGSSNIQYF. Written as DNA, the CDR3 is TGTGCCTGGAGTGTCACAGGTTCGAGTAACATTCAGTACTTC.

This chain links TRBV19 with TRBJ1-2; D gene unclear. Germline CDR1 and CDR2: LNHDA and SQIVND (reference sequence). Trimming left V 5 bases short and J 4 bases short, with 11 bases between. The CDR3 covers 13 residues. CDR3: CASSPAEAYGYTF. CDR3 bases: TGTGCCAGTAGTCCCGCGGAGGCCTATGGCTACACCTTC.

CDR3 bases: TGTGCCAGCAGCCAGGGACAGTTCCAAGAGACCCAGTACTTC. It specifies CASSQGQFQETQYF. The V call is TRBV14, the J call TRBJ2-5; 7 nucleotides agree with TRBD1. V lost 3 bases and J lost 1; bases outside the gene matches: 2. There are 14 residues in the CDR3. Germline V gives CDR1 SGHDN, CDR2 FVKESK. The variable domain in full, completed from reference TRBV14 and TRBJ2-5, reads EAGVTQFPSHSVIEKGQTVTLRCDPISGHDNLYWYRRVMGKEIKFLLHFVKESKQDESGMPNNRFLAERTGGTYSTLKVQPAELEDSGVYFCASSQGQFQETQYFGPGTRLLVL.

The gene calls are TRBV28 and TRBJ1-2, with D possibly matching TRBD1 (6 bases). V lost 6 bases, J lost 2 bases, and 10 bases lay in between. Germline lookup yields CDR1 MDHEN and CDR2 SYDVKM. The CDR3 totals 13 residues. The CDR3 here is CASRIGGNYGYTF. The CDR3 nucleotides are TGTGCCAGCAGAATAGGGGGGAACTATGGCTACACCTTC.

This clone turned up a few times. This rearrangement joins TRBV18 to TRBJ2-3, with TRBD2 matching 11 bases. The germline V gene has CDR1 KGHSH and CDR2 LQKENI. With 6 bases clipped from V and 1 base from J, the junction kept 9 bases outside the gene matches. The CDR3 has 17 residues. Here the CDR3 DNA reads TGTGCCAGCTCTCTCGGGACTAGCGGATTGGGCACAGATACGCAGTATTTT. As protein: CASSLGTSGLGTDTQYF.

This clone has only a few counts. The chain joins TRBV5-1 to TRBJ2-1; TRBD2 matches at 11 bases. Trimming at V came to 2 bases and at J to 4 bases, leaving 5 bases not matched to a gene. This CDR3 region has 16 residues. Germline V gene sequence: CDR1 SGHRS, CDR2 YFSETQ. For the CDR3, the DNA is TGCGCCAGCAGCTTCCAAACTAGCGGGGGATACAATGAGCAGTTCTTC. Protein: CASSFQTSGGYNEQFF.

The chain employs TRBV7-9 and TRBJ1-4; 7 bases align to TRBD1. Germline trimming cut 5 bases from V and 6 bases from J; bases unmatched to any gene: 12. CDR1 and CDR2 from the germline V gene are SEHNR and FQNEAQ (reference sequence). This CDR3 contains 16 residues. The CDR3 region is CASSPKGATVDEKLFF. DNA for the CDR3: TGTGCCAGCAGCCCCAAGGGGGCTACGGTGGATGAAAAACTGTTTTTT.

The chain combines TRBV27 with TRBJ2-7, with 8 bases identical to TRBD1. Germline V gene data show CDR1 as MNHEY and CDR2 as SMNVEV (reference sequence). Trimming took 5 bases from V and 3 from J; bases not matched to a gene: 18. The CDR3 sequence is 18 residues long. CDR3 loop: CASSPWGRGLVIGYEQYF. The CDR3 region has the DNA TGTGCCAGCAGTCCGTGGGGCAGGGGGCTCGTTATCGGCTACGAGCAGTACTTC.

In regard to this clone: Other nucleotide sequences from this sample produce the same CDR3. The chain employs TRBV5-1 and TRBJ2-7, with a possible D match to TRBD1 (5 bases). Germline assignment: CDR1 SGHRS and CDR2 YFSETQ. V shed 0 bases and J shed 7 bases, with 11 bases lying between them. The CDR3 has 13 residues. CDR3 in amino acids: CASSLEGSGEQYF. CDR3 in DNA: TGCGCCAGCAGCTTGGAGGGGTCTGGGGAGCAGTACTTC. Full variable domain (outside the CDR3, taken from reference TRBV5-1 and TRBJ2-7): KAGVTQTPRYLIKTRGQQVTLSCSPISGHRSVSWYQQTPGQGLQFLFEYFSETQRNKGNFPGRFSGRQFSNSRSEMNVSTLELGDSALYLCASSLEGSGEQYFGPGTRLTVT.

The rearrangement links TRBV7-2 to TRBJ2-1; 8 nucleotides match TRBD2. This CDR3 region has 16 residues. Losses at the gene ends were 2 bases for V and 9 bases for J; bases not matched to a gene: 12. From germline, CDR1 is SGHTA and CDR2 FQGNSA. CDR3 coding DNA: TGTGCCAGCAGCTTACGGGCCGGACTAGCCTTAGGTGAGCAGTTCTTC. Amino acids: CASSLRAGLALGEQFF.

The V gene is TRBV28, the J gene TRBJ2-1; no firm D call. V was pared by 3 bases and J by 7 bases, with 7 bases between. Looked up from germline, CDR1 is MDHEN and CDR2 is SYDVKM. The CDR3 totals 12 residues. The DNA of the CDR3 is TGTGCCAGCAGTTTTCCCGGGAATGAGCAGTTCTTC. This encodes CASSFPGNEQFF.

The gene calls are TRBV10-1 and TRBJ2-5; D perhaps matches TRBD2 (6 bases). Germline loops: CDR1 WNHNN, CDR2 SYGVQD (reference sequence). V was cut by 9 bases and J by 4 bases, with 30 bases left in between. CDR3 length: 18 amino acids. This chain's CDR3 is CASAREIPLGRPGETQYF. The DNA of the CDR3 is TGCGCCAGTGCCCGAGAAATCCCTCTTGGGAGGCCCGGAGAGACCCAGTACTTC.

The V and J genes are TRBV28 and TRBJ2-7; 8 bases align to TRBD2. J lost 1 base, V lost 3 bases, and 8 bases had no gene match. The germline CDR1 and CDR2 sequences are MDHEN and SYDVKM. There are 16 residues in the CDR3. The CDR3 bases are TGTGCCAGCAGTTTTAGGGCCAGCGGGAGTTCCTACGAGCAGTACTTC. Translated: CASSFRASGSSYEQYF.

This clone was seen ten or more times. For the CDR3, the DNA is TGTGCCAGCAGCCCAGGGGGCGGCACTGAAGCTTTCTTT. This sequence encodes CASSPGGGTEAFF. The chain combines TRBV7-8 with TRBJ1-1; 8 bases are shared with TRBD1. V lost 5 bases and J lost 4; bases outside the gene matches: 3. CDR1 and CDR2 from the germline V gene are SGHVS and FQNEAQ. CDR3 size: 13 residues.

The rearrangement joins TRBV19 to TRBJ2-1, with 8 bases that match TRBD1. Trimming took 9 bases from V and 7 from J; bases not matched to a gene: 8. CDR1 is LNHDA, CDR2 SQIVND, per germline (reference sequence). The CDR3 has 13 amino acids. Here the CDR3 reads CASSGQGRNEQFF. The CDR3 bases are TGTGCCAGCTCCGGACAGGGAAGGAATGAGCAGTTCTTC.

J is TRBJ2-3 and V is TRBV7-9; 9 bases map to TRBD2. V lost 6 bases, J lost 10 bases, and 14 bases stayed unmatched. The CDR3 totals 15 residues. Per the germline V gene, CDR1 is SEHNR and CDR2 is FQNEAQ (reference sequence). The CDR3: CASRAGLAPRGAQYF. In nucleotides, the CDR3 is TGTGCCAGCAGGGCTGGACTAGCGCCCCGGGGTGCGCAGTATTTT.

The rearrangement joins TRBV7-9 to TRBJ2-5; D is unclear. The length of the CDR3 is 11 residues. CDR1 SEHNR and CDR2 FQNEAQ come from the germline V gene (reference sequence). Trimming cost V 8 bases and J 4 bases, with 8 bases left between them. The CDR3 nucleotides are TGTGCCAGCGGAGCTAGAGAGACCCAGTACTTC. It specifies CASGARETQYF. Supplemented by reference TRBV7-9 and TRBJ2-5, the full variable domain reads DTGVSQNPRHKITKRGQNVTFRCDPISEHNRLYWYRQTLGQGPEFLTYFQNEAQLEKSRLLSDRFSAERPKGSFSTLEIQRTEQGDSAMYLCASGARETQYFGPGTRLLVL.

This rearrangement joins TRBV5-5 to TRBJ2-7, with 10 bases fitting TRBD2. After removal of 2 bases from V and 5 bases from J, the junction contained 10 bases not matched to a gene. Looked up from germline, CDR1 is SGHKS and CDR2 is YYEKEE (reference sequence). CDR3 size: 16 residues. This CDR3 reads CASSLLTGTSADEQYF. The CDR3 DNA is TGTGCCAGCAGCTTATTAACCGGGACTAGCGCCGACGAGCAGTACTTC.

The chain is built from TRBV5-1 and TRBJ1-2; D unclear. V gave up 0 bases and J gave up 5 bases, with 11 bases separating them. Germline CDR1 is SGHRS and CDR2 is YFSETQ. This CDR3 has 14 residues. The CDR3 sequence: CASSLGEGRYGYTF. DNA of the CDR3: TGCGCCAGCAGCTTGGGTGAAGGGCGTTATGGCTACACCTTC.

This sequence joins TRBV11-2 and TRBJ2-5; a possible D gene is TRBD2 (5 bases). Trimming took off 5 bases at V and 5 bases at J, with 12 bases between the two ends. CDR3 length equals 13 residues. Per germline, CDR1 SGHAT and CDR2 FQNNGV. The CDR3 reads CASSPLVRETQYF. CDR3 in DNA: TGTGCCAGCAGCCCACTAGTGAGGGAGACCCAGTACTTC. Variable domain in full (rest from reference TRBV11-2 and TRBJ2-5): EAGVAQSPRYKIIEKRQSVAFWCNPISGHATLYWYQQILGQGPKLLIQFQNNGVVDDSQLPKDRFSAERLKGVDSTLKIQPAKLEDSAVYLCASSPLVRETQYFGPGTRLLVL.

In this sample, this clone turned up once. The chain carries TRBV19 and TRBJ2-2; TRBD1 aligns across 7 bases. Germline assignment: CDR1 LNHDA and CDR2 SQIVND (reference sequence). This CDR3 is 14 amino acids long. Trimming removed 7 bases from V and 1 base from J; junction bases left unmatched: 3. This chain's CDR3 is CASKRDRNTGELFF. CDR3 in DNA: TGTGCCAGTAAACGGGACAGGAACACCGGGGAGCTGTTTTTT.